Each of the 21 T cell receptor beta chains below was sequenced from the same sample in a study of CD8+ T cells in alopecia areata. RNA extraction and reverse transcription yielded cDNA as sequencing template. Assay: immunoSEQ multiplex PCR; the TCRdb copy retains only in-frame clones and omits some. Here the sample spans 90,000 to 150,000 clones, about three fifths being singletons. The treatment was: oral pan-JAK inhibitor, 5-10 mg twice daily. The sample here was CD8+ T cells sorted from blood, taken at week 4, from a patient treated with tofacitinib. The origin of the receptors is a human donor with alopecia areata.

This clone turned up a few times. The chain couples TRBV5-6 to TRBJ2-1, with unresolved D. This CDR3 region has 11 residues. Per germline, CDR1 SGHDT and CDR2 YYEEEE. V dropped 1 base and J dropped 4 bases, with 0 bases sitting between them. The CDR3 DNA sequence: TGTGCCAGCAGCTTGTACAATGAGCAGTTCTTC. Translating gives CASSLYNEQFF. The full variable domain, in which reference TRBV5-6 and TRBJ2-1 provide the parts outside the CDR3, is DAGVTQSPTHLIKTRGQQVTLRCSPKSGHDTVSWYQQALGQGPQFIFQYYEEEERQRGNFPDRFSGHQFPNYSSELNVNALLLGDSALYLCASSLYNEQFFGPGTRLTVL.

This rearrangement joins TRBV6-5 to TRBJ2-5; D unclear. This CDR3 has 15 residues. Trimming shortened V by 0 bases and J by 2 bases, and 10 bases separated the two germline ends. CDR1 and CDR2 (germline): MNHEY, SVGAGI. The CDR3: CASSYSGRPQETQYF. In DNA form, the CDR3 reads TGTGCCAGCAGTTACTCAGGACGACCTCAAGAGACCCAGTACTTC.

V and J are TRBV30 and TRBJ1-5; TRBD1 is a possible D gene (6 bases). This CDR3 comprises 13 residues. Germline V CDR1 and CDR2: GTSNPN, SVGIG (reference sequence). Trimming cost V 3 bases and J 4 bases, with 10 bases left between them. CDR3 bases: TGTGCCTGGAGCGAAGACAGGAATCAGCCCCAGCATTTT. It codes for CAWSEDRNQPQHF.

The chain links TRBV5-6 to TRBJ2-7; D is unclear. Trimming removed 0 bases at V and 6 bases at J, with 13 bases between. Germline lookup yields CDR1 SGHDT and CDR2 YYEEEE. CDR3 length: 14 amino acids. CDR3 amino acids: CASSLGTAFIEQYF. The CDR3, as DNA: TGTGCCAGCAGCTTGGGAACCGCCTTTATCGAGCAGTACTTC.

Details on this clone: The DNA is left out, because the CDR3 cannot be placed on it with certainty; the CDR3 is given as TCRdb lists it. CDR3 in amino acids: CSVPLFARGTFF. This chain uses TRBV29-1 with TRBJ2-1; the table's D gene call, TRBD2, was not cross checked with the DNA. Germline V CDR1 and CDR2: SQVTM, ANQGSEA. The CDR3 is 12 residues long, counting both termini.

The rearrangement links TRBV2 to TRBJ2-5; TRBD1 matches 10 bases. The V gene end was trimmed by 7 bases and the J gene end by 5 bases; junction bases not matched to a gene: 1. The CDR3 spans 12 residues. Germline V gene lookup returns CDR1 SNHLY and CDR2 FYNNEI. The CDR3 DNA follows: TGTGCCAGCATGGGACAGGGGGAGACCCAGTACTTC. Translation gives CASMGQGETQYF.

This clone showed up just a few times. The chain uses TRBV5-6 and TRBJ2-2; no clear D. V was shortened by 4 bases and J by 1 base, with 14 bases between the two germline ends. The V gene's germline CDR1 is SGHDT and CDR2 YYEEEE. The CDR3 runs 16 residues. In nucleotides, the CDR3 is TGTGCCAGCAGCACGAACGACGGAGAGAACACCGGGGAGCTGTTTTTT. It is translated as CASSTNDGENTGELFF.

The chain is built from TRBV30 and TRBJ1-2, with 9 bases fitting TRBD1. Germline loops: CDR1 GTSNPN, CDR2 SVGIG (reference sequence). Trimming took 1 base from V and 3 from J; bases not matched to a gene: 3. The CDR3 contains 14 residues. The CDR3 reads CAWSATGGDYGYTF. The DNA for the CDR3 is TGTGCCTGGAGTGCCACAGGGGGCGACTATGGCTACACCTTC.

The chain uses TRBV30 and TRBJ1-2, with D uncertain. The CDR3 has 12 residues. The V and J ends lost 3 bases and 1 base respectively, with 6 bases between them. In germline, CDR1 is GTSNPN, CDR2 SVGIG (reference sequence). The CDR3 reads CAWSGLNYGYTF. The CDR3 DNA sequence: TGTGCCTGGAGCGGACTTAACTATGGCTACACCTTC.

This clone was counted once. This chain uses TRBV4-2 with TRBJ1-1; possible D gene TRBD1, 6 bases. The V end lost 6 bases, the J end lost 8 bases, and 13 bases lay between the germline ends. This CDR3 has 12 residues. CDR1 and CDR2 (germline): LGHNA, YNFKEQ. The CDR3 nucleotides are TGTGCCAGCAGTCCAACAGGGTCGGAAGCTTTCTTT. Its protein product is CASSPTGSEAFF.

For the CDR3, the DNA is TGCAGCGTTGTAGACAGGACGGGAGGGGCCAACGTCCTGACTTTC. Translation gives CSVVDRTGGANVLTF. The genes are TRBV29-1 and TRBJ2-6; weak D call: TRBD1 (6 bases). The CDR3 runs 15 residues. V was clipped by 4 bases and J by 4 bases, with 14 bases between them. CDR1 is SQVTM and CDR2 is ANQGSEA in the germline V gene.

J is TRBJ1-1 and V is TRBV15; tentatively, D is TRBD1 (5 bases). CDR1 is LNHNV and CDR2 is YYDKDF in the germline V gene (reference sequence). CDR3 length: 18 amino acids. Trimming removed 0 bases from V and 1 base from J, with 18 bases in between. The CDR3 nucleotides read TGTGCCACCAGCAGAGATCTCCTCTCGAGGCAGGGGAACACTGAAGCTTTCTTT. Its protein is CATSRDLLSRQGNTEAFF.

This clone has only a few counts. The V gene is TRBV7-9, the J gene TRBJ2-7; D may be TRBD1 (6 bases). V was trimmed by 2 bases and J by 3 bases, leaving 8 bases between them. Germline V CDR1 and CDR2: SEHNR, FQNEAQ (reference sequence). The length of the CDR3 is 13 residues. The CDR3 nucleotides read TGTGCCAGCAGCTTATGGGACAACTACGAGCAGTACTTC. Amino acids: CASSLWDNYEQYF.

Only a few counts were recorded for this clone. CDR3 nucleotides: TGTGCCTGGAGTCCCCCAATAGGGGAGCAGTTCTTC. Its protein is CAWSPPIGEQFF. The genes are TRBV30 and TRBJ2-1; D is uncertain. The CDR3 covers 12 residues. With 2 bases removed from V and 10 bases from J, the gap between germline ends came to 12 bases. The V gene's germline CDR1 is GTSNPN and CDR2 SVGIG (reference sequence).

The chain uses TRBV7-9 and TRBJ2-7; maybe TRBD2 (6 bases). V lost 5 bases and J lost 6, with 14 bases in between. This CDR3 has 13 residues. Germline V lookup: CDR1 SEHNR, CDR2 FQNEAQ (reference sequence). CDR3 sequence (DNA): TGTGCCAGCAGCCCCGAGCGGGCAGCCGAGCAGTACTTC. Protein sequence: CASSPERAAEQYF.

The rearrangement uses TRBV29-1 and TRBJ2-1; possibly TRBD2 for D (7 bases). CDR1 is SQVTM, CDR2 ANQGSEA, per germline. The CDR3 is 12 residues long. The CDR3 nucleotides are TGCAGGGGGAGGGGGTCCGACAATGAGCAGTTCTTC. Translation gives CRGRGSDNEQFF.

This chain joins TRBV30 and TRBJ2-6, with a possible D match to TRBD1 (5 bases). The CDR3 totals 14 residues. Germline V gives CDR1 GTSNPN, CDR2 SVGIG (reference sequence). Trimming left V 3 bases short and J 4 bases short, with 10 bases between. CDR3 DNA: TGTGCCTGGAGGCCAGGGATCGGGGCCAACGTCCTGACTTTC. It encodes CAWRPGIGANVLTF.

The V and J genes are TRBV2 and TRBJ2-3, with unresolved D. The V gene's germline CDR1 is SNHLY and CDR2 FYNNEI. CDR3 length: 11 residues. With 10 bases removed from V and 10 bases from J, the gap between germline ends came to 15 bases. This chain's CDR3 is CAKDDGNSQYF. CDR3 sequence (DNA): TGTGCCAAGGACGATGGGAACTCGCAGTATTTT.

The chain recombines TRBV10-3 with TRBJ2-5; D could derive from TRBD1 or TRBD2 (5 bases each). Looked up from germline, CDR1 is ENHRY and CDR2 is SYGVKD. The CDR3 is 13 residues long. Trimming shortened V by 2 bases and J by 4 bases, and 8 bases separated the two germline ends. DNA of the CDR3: TGTGCCATCAGTGAGGGGACGGGAGAGACCCAGTACTTC. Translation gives CAISEGTGETQYF.

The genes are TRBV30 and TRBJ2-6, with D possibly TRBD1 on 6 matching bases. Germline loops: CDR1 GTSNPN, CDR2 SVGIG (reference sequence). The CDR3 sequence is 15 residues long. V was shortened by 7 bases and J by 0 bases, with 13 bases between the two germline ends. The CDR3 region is CASPRDTSGANVLTF. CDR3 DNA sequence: TGTGCCTCACCCCGGGACACCTCTGGGGCCAACGTCCTGACTTTC.

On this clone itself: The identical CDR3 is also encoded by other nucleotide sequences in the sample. The CDR3 DNA reads TGCAGCGTTGATCAGGATTACGAGCAGTACTTC. It encodes CSVDQDYEQYF. The chain has TRBV29-1 and TRBJ2-7; D ambiguous. Trimming shortened V by 3 bases and J by 4 bases, and 7 bases separated the two germline ends. CDR1 SQVTM and CDR2 ANQGSEA come from the germline V gene. The CDR3 length is 11 residues.